These 19 T cell receptor beta chains came from one sample sequenced in a study of T cell responses to AZD1222 COVID-19 vaccine. Clones were sequenced by immunoSEQ multiplex PCR, and TCRdb holds only the in-frame ones, with some missing. This sample yields fewer than 130,000 clones, of which about 92% are seen a single time; approximately 1.1% belongs to the top ten. The sequenced sample was peripheral blood, obtained on day 0 of AZD1222 vaccination. These receptors were taken from an adult in good health.

As concerns this clone: The junction differs from germline at one of its ends, possibly a read error. The rearrangement links TRBV30 to TRBJ2-5; TRBD1 is a possible D gene (6 bases). The CDR3 has 15 residues. CDR1 GTSNPN and CDR2 SVGIG come from the germline V gene (reference sequence). CDR3 in DNA: TGTGGCTGGGGGCCAGGGGCCTACTCACAAGAGACCCAGTACTTC. Translating gives CGWGPGAYSQETQYF. Based on the CDR3 plus reference TRBV30 and TRBJ2-5, the full variable domain is SQTIHQWPATLVQPVGSPLSLECTVEGTSNPNLYWYRQAAGRGLQLLFYSVGIGQISSEVPQNLSASRPQDRQFILSSKKLLLSDSGFYLCGWGPGAYSQETQYFGPGTRLLVL.

The V call is TRBV5-8, the J call TRBJ2-2; TRBD1 matches at 11 bases. Germline assignment: CDR1 SGHTS and CDR2 YDEGEE. This CDR3 comprises 16 residues. The V segment lost 3 bases and the J segment 0 bases; nucleotides outside the gene matches: 1. CDR3 residues: CASSWGQGANTGELFF. CDR3 bases: TGTGCCAGCAGCTGGGGACAGGGGGCGAACACCGGGGAGCTGTTTTTT.

V usage is TRBV3-1 (or the pseudogene TRBV3-2) and J usage is TRBJ2-1, with D possibly TRBD1 on 6 matching bases. The CDR3 is 14 residues long. Germline V lookup: CDR1 LGHDT, CDR2 YNNKEL (reference sequence). Trimming removed 1 base from V and 12 bases from J, with 16 bases in between. The CDR3 sequence is CASSQGRQDRWQFF. In nucleotides, the CDR3 is TGTGCCAGCAGCCAAGGTCGCCAAGACAGGTGGCAGTTCTTC.

V is TRBV3-1 (or the pseudogene TRBV3-2) and J is TRBJ2-2; D call uncertain. The CDR3 extends over 15 amino acids. The V and J ends lost 0 bases and 4 bases respectively, with 9 bases between them. Germline V gives CDR1 LGHDT, CDR2 YNNKEL (reference sequence). The CDR3 is CASSQDVAATGELFF. CDR3 sequence (DNA): TGTGCCAGCAGCCAAGATGTCGCCGCCACCGGGGAGCTGTTTTTT.

V usage is TRBV3-1 (or the pseudogene TRBV3-2) and J usage is TRBJ2-3; TRBD2 agrees at 9 bases. The CDR3 length is 17 residues. V trimming: 4 bases; J trimming: 2 bases; junction bases outside the gene matches: 10. CDR1 and CDR2 (germline): LGHDT, YNNKEL (reference sequence). For the CDR3, the DNA is TGTGCCAGCAGCCGGCCGACTAGCGGCTCCTTCACAGATACGCAGTATTTT. Translated, it gives CASSRPTSGSFTDTQYF.

The V gene is TRBV7-9, the J gene TRBJ1-6; D perhaps matches TRBD1 (6 bases). This CDR3 region has 17 residues. Trimming removed 6 bases from V and 0 bases from J, with 15 bases in between. Germline V gives CDR1 SEHNR, CDR2 FQNEAQ (reference sequence). DNA for the CDR3: TGTGCCAGCAGTCGAACGCAGGGGAGCTCCTATAATTCACCCCTCCACTTT. This encodes CASSRTQGSSYNSPLHF.

The genes are TRBV7-6 and TRBJ1-6; no definite D call. The V end lost 1 base, the J end lost 0 bases, and 13 bases lay between the germline ends. The V gene's germline CDR1 is SGHVS and CDR2 FNYEAQ. The CDR3 is 18 residues long. DNA of the CDR3: TGTGCCAGCAGCTTAGACCCCCCGGCGAGCTCCTATAATTCACCCCTCCACTTT. Translating it yields CASSLDPPASSYNSPLHF.

The J gene is TRBJ2-1, the V gene TRBV2, with D unresolved. Germline loops: CDR1 SNHLY, CDR2 FYNNEI. The CDR3 has 14 residues. The germline V and J ends were trimmed by 7 bases and 0 bases, with 10 bases remaining between them. DNA of the CDR3: TGTGCCAGCAATTGGGCTGTCTCCTACAATGAGCAGTTCTTC. The encoded protein is CASNWAVSYNEQFF. Full variable domain (remainder filled in from reference TRBV2 and TRBJ2-1): EPEVTQTPSHQVTQMGQEVILRCVPISNHLYFYWYRQILGQKVEFLVSFYNNEISEKSEIFDDQFSVERPDGSNFTLKIRSTKLEDSAMYFCASNWAVSYNEQFFGPGTRLTVL.

This sequence joins TRBV20-1 and TRBJ2-7, with 7 bases aligning to TRBD2. Germline V gene data show CDR1 as DFQATT and CDR2 as SNEGSKA (reference sequence). Trimming took 5 bases from V and 9 from J; bases not matched to a gene: 7. The CDR3 length is 11 residues. This CDR3 reads CSAPTGGRQYF. CDR3 nucleotides: TGCAGTGCTCCTACCGGCGGGAGGCAGTACTTC.

This clone is medium-sized within its sample. The rearrangement links TRBV6-2 or TRBV6-3 to TRBJ1-1; D ambiguous. In germline, CDR1 is MNHEY, CDR2 SVGEGT. V was pared by 2 bases and J by 2 bases, with 6 bases between. This CDR3 is 13 amino acids long. The CDR3 coding sequence is TGTGCCAGCAGTTACGCGGATAACACTGAAGCTTTCTTT. The encoded protein is CASSYADNTEAFF.

The chain recombines TRBV5-1 with TRBJ2-6; D unclear. V was trimmed by 1 base and J by 0 bases, leaving 8 bases between them. The CDR3 loop spans 16 amino acids. CDR1 and CDR2 from the germline V gene are SGHRS and YFSETQ. The CDR3 DNA sequence: TGCGCCAGCAGCTTGCTGTCGGACTCTGGGGCCAACGTCCTGACTTTC. Translation gives CASSLLSDSGANVLTF.

This chain connects TRBV20-1 to TRBJ1-5, with 7 bases fitting TRBD1. Unmatched junction bases numbered 3, after V lost 4 bases and J lost 3 bases. Germline assignment: CDR1 DFQATT and CDR2 SNEGSKA (reference sequence). The CDR3 is 13 residues long. Here the CDR3 DNA reads TGCAGTGCTATTGACAGGGCCAATCAGCCCCAGCATTTT. This gives the protein CSAIDRANQPQHF.

V and J are TRBV6-5 and TRBJ2-3; D is uncertain. V gave up 5 bases and J gave up 0 bases, with 9 bases separating them. CDR1 and CDR2 from the germline V gene are MNHEY and SVGAGI. The CDR3 loop spans 14 amino acids. The CDR3 here is CASSNGPSTDTQYF. The CDR3 region has the DNA TGTGCCAGCAGTAACGGACCGAGCACAGATACGCAGTATTTT.

The chain is built from TRBV2 and TRBJ2-5; TRBD2 aligns across 10 bases. The germline V gene has CDR1 SNHLY and CDR2 FYNNEI. V lost 6 bases and J lost 1; bases outside the gene matches: 5. The CDR3 has 15 amino acids. DNA for the CDR3: TGTGCCAGCAGCCTTCCTAGCGGGGGCCAAGAGACCCAGTACTTC. As protein: CASSLPSGGQETQYF. The full variable domain, completed using reference TRBV2 and TRBJ2-5, is EPEVTQTPSHQVTQMGQEVILRCVPISNHLYFYWYRQILGQKVEFLVSFYNNEISEKSEIFDDQFSVERPDGSNFTLKIRSTKLEDSAMYFCASSLPSGGQETQYFGPGTRLLVL.

This clone was recorded only once. The CDR3 here is CASSLDARETQYF. Here the CDR3 DNA reads TGCGCCAGCAGCTTAGATGCGCGCGAGACCCAGTACTTC. The chain is built from TRBV5-1 and TRBJ2-5; D is undetermined. The CDR3 spans 13 residues. V was shortened by 2 bases and J by 5 bases, with 10 bases between the two germline ends. From germline, CDR1 is SGHRS and CDR2 YFSETQ.

The chain employs TRBV28 and TRBJ1-4; D gene uncertain. V lost 2 bases and J 7 bases, leaving 20 bases between the germline ends. The germline gives CDR1 MDHEN, CDR2 SYDVKM. This CDR3 spans 17 amino acids. CDR3 DNA sequence: TGTGCCAGCAGTTTAATGCGAGGGAGGAGCCTTAGTGAAAAACTGTTTTTT. Its translation is CASSLMRGRSLSEKLFF.

This clone was seen a few times. The rearrangement links TRBV28 to TRBJ1-2; D remains ambiguous. From germline, CDR1 is MDHEN and CDR2 SYDVKM. This CDR3 has 14 amino acids. The V end lost 5 bases, the J end lost 6 bases, and 16 bases lay between the germline ends. The CDR3 nucleotides are TGTGCCAGCAGTGGGCAACAAGGGTACCATGGCTACACCTTC. Amino acids: CASSGQQGYHGYTF.

The chain has TRBV5-4 and TRBJ2-1; weak D call: TRBD2 (5 bases). The ends were cut back, 4 bases at V and 8 bases at J, with 25 bases in the middle. Germline CDR1 and CDR2: SGHNT and YYREEE (reference sequence). The CDR3 extends over 17 amino acids. The CDR3 sequence: CASSPGGPASSTDEQFF. CDR3 coding DNA: TGTGCCAGCAGCCCAGGAGGTCCGGCTAGCTCGACGGATGAGCAGTTCTTC. The full variable domain, rest sourced from reference TRBV5-4 and TRBJ2-1, is ETGVTQSPTHLIKTRGQQVTLRCSSQSGHNTVSWYQQALGQGPQFIFQYYREEENGRGNFPPRFSGLQFPNYSSELNVNALELDDSALYLCASSPGGPASSTDEQFFGPGTRLTVL.

This chain connects TRBV2 to TRBJ2-1; D uncertain. Germline V gene sequence: CDR1 SNHLY, CDR2 FYNNEI. The CDR3 sequence is 14 residues long. The ends were cut back, 3 bases at V and 5 bases at J, with 11 bases in the middle. CDR3 in amino acids: CASSDSTLNNEQFF. As DNA, the CDR3 is TGTGCCAGCAGTGACTCGACCCTTAACAATGAGCAGTTCTTC.